A selection of T cell receptor beta chains follows, all from one sample in a study of cytomegalovirus exposure and HLA in healthy donors. Sequencing used immunoSEQ multiplex PCR; TCRdb keeps in-frame clones, though not all of them. The table has roughly 200,000 clones, 60% to 80% seen once. Sample: PBMCs. These receptors were obtained from a woman in her thirties in good health and CMV-seropositive. Both conserved end residues are part of each CDR3. D genes are given only for firm matches. The size of a clone is reported for some rows only, either as once, few or many, or as a class for expanded clones.

-	TRBV7-7	-	TRBJ2-2	CASSLEHRTNTGELFF	TGTGCCAGCAGCTTAGAGCACAGGACAAACACCGGGGAGCTGTTTTTT
TRBD2	TRBV7-3	-	TRBJ2-1	CASSGTSTAGNEQFF	TGTGCCAGCAGCGGGACTAGCACCGCCGGGAATGAGCAGTTCTTC
TRBD2	TRBV7-9	-	TRBJ2-3	CASSRRRAGVTDTQYF	TGTGCCAGCAGCCGTCGTCGGGCGGGGGTTACAGATACGCAGTATTTT
-	TRBV7-9	-	TRBJ1-1	CASSRPSYRVGTEAFF	TGTGCCAGCAGCCGTCCCTCGTACAGGGTAGGGACTGAAGCTTTCTTT
TRBD1	TRBV6-5	-	TRBJ2-7	CASSRGDSSYEQYF	TGTGCCAGCAGTCGTGGGGACAGCTCCTACGAGCAGTACTTC
TRBD2	TRBV4-3	-	TRBJ2-3	CASSQDLAAGATDTQYF	TGCGCCAGCAGCCAAGATCTCGCGGCGGGAGCCACAGATACGCAGTATTTT
-	TRBV27	few	TRBJ2-3	CASSLGFRDSIPDTQYF	TGTGCCAGCAGTTTAGGCTTCCGGGACTCCATACCAGATACGCAGTATTTT
TRBD1	TRBV7-2	-	TRBJ1-1	CASSRDRELEAFF	TGTGCCAGCAGCCGGGACAGGGAGCTTGAAGCTTTCTTT
-	TRBV9	-	TRBJ1-4	CASSVGNAANEKLFF	TGTGCCAGCAGCGTAGGGAACGCGGCTAATGAAAAACTGTTTTTT
-	TRBV7-9	-	TRBJ1-4	CSSSFLDEKLFF	TGTTCCAGCAGCTTTTTAGATGAAAAACTGTTTTTT
-	TRBV2	-	TRBJ1-1	CASTWTVRRTEAFF	TGTGCCAGCACCTGGACAGTAAGGAGGACTGAAGCTTTCTTT
-	TRBV28	-	TRBJ2-7	CASRRSGQQGEQYF	TGTGCCAGCAGGCGGAGTGGGCAACAGGGCGAGCAGTACTTC
TRBD1	TRBV5-1	-	TRBJ1-4	CASSATGQEREKLFF	TGCGCCAGCAGCGCAACGGGACAGGAGAGGGAAAAACTGTTTTTT
TRBD1	TRBV5-6	-	TRBJ1-1	CASSLQGRNTEAFF	TGTGCCAGCAGCTTACAGGGGAGGAACACTGAAGCTTTCTTT
TRBD2	TRBV19	-	TRBJ2-1	CASSINGGGREQFF	TGTGCCAGTAGTATAAACGGGGGGGGCCGTGAGCAGTTCTTC
TRBD2	TRBV4-1	-	TRBJ2-3	CASSQAVGLVPDTQYF	TGCGCCAGCAGCCAAGCTGTTGGACTAGTCCCAGATACGCAGTATTTT
TRBD1	TRBV7-6	-	TRBJ1-1	CASSKHRGGNTEAFF	TGTGCCAGCAGCAAGCACAGGGGTGGGAACACTGAAGCTTTCTTT
TRBD1	TRBV25-1	-	TRBJ1-2	CASSSTLLTGGAGYTF	TGTGCCAGCAGTTCCACTCTCTTGACAGGGGGCGCTGGCTACACCTTC
TRBD2	TRBV5-4	once	TRBJ2-5	CASSSWTSGETQYF	TGTGCCAGCAGTTCCTGGACTAGCGGGGAGACCCAGTACTTC
-	TRBV29-1	-	TRBJ2-7	CSGSGGPPYEQYF	TGCAGCGGAAGCGGTGGACCTCCCTACGAGCAGTACTTC
TRBD2	TRBV5-1	-	TRBJ2-5	CASSLVDSSGGAQYF	TGCGCCAGCAGCTTGGTTGACTCCTCGGGAGGGGCCCAGTACTTC
-	TRBV5-1	-	TRBJ2-7	CASSFGSTDSYEQYF	TGCGCCAGCAGCTTTGGCAGTACAGACAGCTACGAGCAGTACTTC
TRBD1	TRBV7-2	-	TRBJ2-4	CASSARGQFLKNIQYF	TGTGCCAGCAGCGCTCGGGGACAGTTCCTCAAAAACATTCAGTACTTC
TRBD1	TRBV5-4	-	TRBJ1-2	CASSPGTGHFYGYTF	TGTGCCAGCAGCCCTGGGACAGGCCACTTCTATGGCTACACCTTC
TRBD2	TRBV29-1	-	TRBJ2-1	CSVALREGNEQFF	TGCAGCGTCGCCTTGAGGGAGGGCAATGAGCAGTTCTTC
-	TRBV30	-	TRBJ2-1	CAWTKEGSSYNEQFF	TGTGCCTGGACGAAAGAGGGAAGCTCCTACAATGAGCAGTTCTTC
-	TRBV9	-	TRBJ2-2	CASRRNTGELFF	TGTGCCAGCAGGCGAAACACCGGGGAGCTGTTTTTT
-	TRBV7-9	-	TRBJ1-5	CASSLDGTHQPQHF	TGTGCCAGCAGTTTGGACGGGACTCATCAGCCCCAGCATTTT
-	TRBV2	-	TRBJ1-5	CASSEDRLGTHQPQHF	TGTGCCAGCAGTGAGGACAGACTTGGGACCCATCAGCCCCAGCATTTT
TRBD1	TRBV5-4	-	TRBJ1-2	CASSPRTGFYGYTF	TGTGCCAGCAGTCCCCGGACAGGGTTTTACGGCTACACCTTC
TRBD1	TRBV7-8	-	TRBJ1-5	CASSLGQGVNQPQHF	TGTGCCAGCAGCTTAGGACAGGGCGTCAATCAGCCCCAGCATTTT
TRBD1	TRBV18	-	TRBJ2-7	CASSPPRDSVSYEQYF	TGTGCCAGCTCACCACCCCGGGACAGCGTCTCCTACGAGCAGTACTTC
TRBD1	TRBV25-1	once	TRBJ2-2	CASSDPTGANTGELFF	TGTGCCAGCAGTGACCCGACAGGGGCGAACACCGGGGAGCTGTTTTTT
TRBD2	TRBV19	few	TRBJ2-1	CASSTGLVRANEQFF	TGTGCCAGTAGTACCGGACTAGTGAGGGCGAATGAGCAGTTCTTC
-	TRBV20-1	once	TRBJ2-1	CSASGVEQFF	TGCAGTGCTAGCGGGGTTGAGCAGTTCTTC
-	TRBV27	-	TRBJ1-4	CASSLGARGAGEKLFF	TGTGCCAGCAGTTTAGGGGCCCGTGGAGCTGGTGAAAAACTGTTTTTT
TRBD2	TRBV5-1	-	TRBJ2-3	CASRDAAGGLQDTQYF	TGCGCCAGCAGAGACGCAGCGGGGGGGCTTCAAGATACGCAGTATTTT
TRBD2	TRBV7-8	-	TRBJ2-7	CASSPGGIAGGPPWF	TGTGCCAGCAGCCCTGGGGGGATAGCGGGAGGGCCTCCTTGGTTC